This T cell receptor beta chain was sequenced in a study of cytomegalovirus exposure and HLA in healthy donors. Findings and limits, study-wide: A few chains linked to CMV were shown in vitro to be specific for CMV antigens. According to reports, the classifier identified cytomegalovirus status with high specificity and sensitivity.

This table comes from immunoSEQ multiplex PCR, and its TCRdb copy is limited to in-frame clones, with some not included. This table has 85,000 to 130,000 clones, 88% appearing once. The V gene's germline CDR1 is SEHNR and CDR2 FQNEAQ (reference sequence). The germline V and J ends were trimmed by 1 base and 3 bases, with 7 bases remaining between them. The CDR3 totals 13 residues. This clone has only one observation. Its target is unknown. J is TRBJ2-7 and V is TRBV7-9, with no clear D. The sequenced sample was PBMCs. This receptor was identified in a woman aged 18 to 35 in good health and CMV-seropositive. CDR3 DNA sequence: TGTGCCAGCAGCTTAGTGCAGGACTACGAGCAGTACTTC. This encodes CASSLVQDYEQYF.